Listed below are T cell receptor beta chains from one sample, sequenced in a study of CD8 T cells in ankylosing spondylitis. Each CDR3 protein gets one entry after TCRdb re-called the 5' RACE reads with MiXCR. The data hold about 450,000 distinct CDR3 sequences, with about 25% observed a single time. The sequenced sample consisted of blood, either unsorted or a sorted T cell fraction (not recorded which). The receptors come from a male donor with ankylosing spondylitis. The conserved cysteine and the conserved F or W are not part of the CDR3 here. Not every row has a clone size; where given, it reads once, few, many or a size class.

J gene,clone size,V gene,CDR3 protein
TRBJ2-1,.,TRBV3-1,ASSQEPSGGSYNEQF
TRBJ2-1,.,TRBV5-1,ASSQLGSNEQF
TRBJ2-5,.,TRBV6-1,ASSEGTAQETQY
TRBJ1-5,many,TRBV20-1,SASALDRAQQPQH
TRBJ2-7,.,TRBV5-1,ASSLSRQGYEQY
TRBJ2-1,few,TRBV12-3/TRBV12-4,ASTGQGHGEQF
TRBJ2-1,few,TRBV15,ATSRRLAQNNEQF
TRBJ1-6,.,TRBV20-1,SLGSSYNSPLH
TRBJ2-3,few,TRBV7-8,ASSLSAFTDTQY
TRBJ2-3,few,TRBV20-1,SAGPGLAGFDTQY
TRBJ2-5,few,TRBV20-1,SARGGSDLETQY
TRBJ2-1,.,TRBV24-1,ATSDAGGGRNEQF
TRBJ1-5,.,TRBV7-2,ASTLSSQGHQPQH
TRBJ2-1,.,TRBV6-1,ASSEKPTSGYNEQF
TRBJ2-5,.,TRBV7-2,ASGGQGPETQY
TRBJ2-1,.,TRBV6-1,ASSTGSVSYNEQF
TRBJ2-7,.,TRBV2,AGVRDSAASEQY
TRBJ2-2,.,TRBV20-1,SARGLGPSVGELF
TRBJ2-1,.,TRBV20-1,SAPGGGGVYNEQF
TRBJ2-3,.,TRBV10-1,ASGSGRATDTQY
TRBJ1-4,.,TRBV7-7,ASAQGVEKLF
TRBJ2-7,.,TRBV20-1,SWGLAGGPVEQY
TRBJ2-1,few,TRBV4-1,ASSRRTSGSNNEQF
TRBJ2-1,.,TRBV5-1,ASSFGLAGVYNEQF
TRBJ2-7,.,TRBV18,ASSPPDRVLPYEQY
TRBJ2-1,.,TRBV7-8,ASSLEDSYNEQF
TRBJ1-5,few,TRBV10-3,AINRDSNQPQH
TRBJ2-1,.,TRBV20-1,SARELTARWGNEQF
TRBJ2-1,.,TRBV7-2,ASSRTSAYNEQF
TRBJ2-3,.,TRBV20-1,SATIAGPSTDTQY
TRBJ2-7,.,TRBV7-9,ASSQGGNSYEQY
TRBJ2-1,.,TRBV7-9,ASGASSYNEQF
TRBJ2-5,.,TRBV9,ASSVGGLALQTQY
TRBJ1-5,.,TRBV20-1,SANGVNQPQH
TRBJ1-5,.,TRBV6-4,ASSARTPYSNQPQH
TRBJ2-3,.,TRBV25-1,ASSHLDRVNTDTQY
TRBJ1-2,.,TRBV4-1,ASSGPLGNGYT
TRBJ2-2,few,TRBV20-1,SASGNSGRAGELF
TRBJ2-7,.,TRBV5-1,ASSLVVGNEQY
TRBJ2-1,.,TRBV20-1,SASGVAGYNEQF
TRBJ2-5,.,TRBV3-1,ASSQGTGQETQY
TRBJ2-1,few,TRBV3-1,ASSPGQGRGGSYNEQF
TRBJ2-3,few,TRBV12-3/TRBV12-4,ASSFAGAGTDTQY
TRBJ2-2,.,TRBV5-1,ASSLGGAIAGELF
TRBJ2-7,few,TRBV3-1,ASSLRQRSTYEQY
TRBJ2-2,.,TRBV5-1,AARRGTGELF
TRBJ2-3,few,TRBV30,AWRTSGDTDTQY
TRBJ2-1,once,TRBV2,ASSEELAAYNEQF
TRBJ2-1,.,TRBV4-2,ASSPGRLNNEQF
TRBJ1-1,.,TRBV20-1,SAVGPGAITEAF